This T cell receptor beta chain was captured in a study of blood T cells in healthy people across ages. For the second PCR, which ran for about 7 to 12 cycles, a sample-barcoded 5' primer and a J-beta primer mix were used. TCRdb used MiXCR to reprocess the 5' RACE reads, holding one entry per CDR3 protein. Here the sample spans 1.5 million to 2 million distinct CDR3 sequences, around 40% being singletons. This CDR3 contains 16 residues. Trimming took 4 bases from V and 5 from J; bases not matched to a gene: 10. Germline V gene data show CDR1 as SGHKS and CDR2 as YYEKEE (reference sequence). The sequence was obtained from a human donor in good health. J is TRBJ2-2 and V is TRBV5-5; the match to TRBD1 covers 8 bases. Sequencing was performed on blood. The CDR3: CASSVWQGAGTGELFF. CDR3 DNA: TGTGCCAGCAGCGTATGGCAGGGGGCAGGAACCGGGGAGCTGTTTTTT.